This T cell receptor (beta chain) is from a study of CD8+CD57+ T cells in acquired aplastic anemia. Overall study results and limits: Between the patient and control groups, CD8+ Simpson's diversity did not differ significantly. Both patients and controls carried the same twenty-nine CD8+ CDR3 sequences.

This clonotype was seen more than once but under ten times. Its antigen is unidentified. Patients included in sequencing had previously demonstrated CD8+CD57+ cell expansion by flow cytometry. Patients had undergone no therapy by the time their blood was sampled. Both TCR beta VDJ combination and CDR3 sequence profiling were carried out. Genomic DNA was the template for this profiling. TCRdb re-derived calls from the reads in MiXCR, one entry per CDR3 protein. The table includes roughly 150,000 distinct CDR3 sequences, less than 50% detected once. The specimen was sorted CD4+, CD8+, or CD8+CD57+ T cells (not recorded which) from PBMCs. This TCR came from a human donor with aplastic anemia.

The CDR3 spells CASSLAGTLTGELFF. Here the CDR3 DNA reads TGTGCCAGCAGCTTGGCAGGGACCCTCACCGGGGAGCTGTTTTTT. The chain is built from TRBV5-4 and TRBJ2-2; TRBD1 or TRBD2 may be the D gene (5 bases each). Germline V CDR1 and CDR2: SGHNT, YYREEE (reference sequence). Between the trimmed V and J ends, which lost 0 bases and 4 bases, there was a span of 10 bases. This CDR3 is built from 15 residues.